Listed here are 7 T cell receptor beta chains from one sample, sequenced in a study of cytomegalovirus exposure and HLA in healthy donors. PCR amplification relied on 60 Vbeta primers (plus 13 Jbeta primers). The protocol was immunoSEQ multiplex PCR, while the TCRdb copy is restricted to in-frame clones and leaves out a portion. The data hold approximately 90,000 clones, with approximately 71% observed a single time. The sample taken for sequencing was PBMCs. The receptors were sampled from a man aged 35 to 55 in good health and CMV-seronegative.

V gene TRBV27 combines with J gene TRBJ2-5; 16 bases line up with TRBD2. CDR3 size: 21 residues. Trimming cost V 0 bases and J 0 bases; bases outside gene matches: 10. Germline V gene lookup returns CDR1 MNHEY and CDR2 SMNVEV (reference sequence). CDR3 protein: CASSLSAGLAGGHSYQETQYF. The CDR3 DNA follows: TGTGCCAGCAGTTTATCCGCGGGACTAGCGGGGGGGCACTCGTACCAAGAGACCCAGTACTTC.

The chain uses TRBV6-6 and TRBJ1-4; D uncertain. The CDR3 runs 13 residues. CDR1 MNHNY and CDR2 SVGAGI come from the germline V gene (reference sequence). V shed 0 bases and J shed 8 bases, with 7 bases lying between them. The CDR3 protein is CASSYSRGEKLFF. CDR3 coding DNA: TGTGCCAGCAGTTACTCGAGAGGGGAAAAACTGTTTTTT.

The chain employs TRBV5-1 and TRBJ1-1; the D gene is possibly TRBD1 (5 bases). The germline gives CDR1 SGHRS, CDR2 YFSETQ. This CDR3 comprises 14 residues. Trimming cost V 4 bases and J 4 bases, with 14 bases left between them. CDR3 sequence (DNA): TGCGCCAGCAGCCCCTTATGGGGGGGCACTGAAGCTTTCTTT. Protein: CASSPLWGGTEAFF.

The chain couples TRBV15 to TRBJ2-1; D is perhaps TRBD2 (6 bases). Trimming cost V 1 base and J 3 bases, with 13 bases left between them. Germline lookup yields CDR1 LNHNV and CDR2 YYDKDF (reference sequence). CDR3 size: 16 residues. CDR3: CATSRGSGQIYNEQFF. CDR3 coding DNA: TGTGCCACCAGCAGAGGGAGCGGGCAGATCTACAATGAGCAGTTCTTC.

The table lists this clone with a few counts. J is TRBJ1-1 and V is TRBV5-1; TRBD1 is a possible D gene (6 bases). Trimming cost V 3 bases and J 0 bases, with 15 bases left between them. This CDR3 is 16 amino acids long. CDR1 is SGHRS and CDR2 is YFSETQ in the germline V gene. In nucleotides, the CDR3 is TGCGCCAGCAGCTCCCAGGGACACCCTATGAACACTGAAGCTTTCTTT. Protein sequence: CASSSQGHPMNTEAFF.

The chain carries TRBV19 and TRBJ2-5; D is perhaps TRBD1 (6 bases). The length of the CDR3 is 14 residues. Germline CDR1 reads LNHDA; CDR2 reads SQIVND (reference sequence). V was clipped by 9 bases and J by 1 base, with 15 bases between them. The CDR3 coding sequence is TGTGCCAGCACAAAGACAGGCCTCCAAGAGACCCAGTACTTC. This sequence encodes CASTKTGLQETQYF. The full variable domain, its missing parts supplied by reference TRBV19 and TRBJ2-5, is DGGITQSPKYLFRKEGQNVTLSCEQNLNHDAMYWYRQDPGQGLRLIYYSQIVNDFQKGDIAEGYSVSREKKESFPLTVTSAQKNPTAFYLCASTKTGLQETQYFGPGTRLLVL.

CDR3 DNA sequence: TGTGCCAGCAGTGGCAGCGTTGAACAAGTTAATCAGCCCCAGCATTTT. Its translation: CASSGSVEQVNQPQHF. V is TRBV2 and J is TRBJ1-5; D is undetermined. Germline lookup yields CDR1 SNHLY and CDR2 FYNNEI. The CDR3 runs 16 residues. V dropped 4 bases and J dropped 4 bases, with 17 bases sitting between them.